This is a list of T cell receptor beta chains from one sample in a study of blood T cell repertoires in COVID-19. Data came from immunoSEQ multiplex PCR; TCRdb stores just in-frame clones and leaves some out. This sample has around 250,000 clones, with 65% to 90% found just once. Sequencing was carried out using peripheral blood. These receptors were obtained from a man between 50 and 59 years old with active or convalescent COVID-19. CDR3s include the opening cysteine and the closing phenylalanine or tryptophan. The D gene is left open where the match is weak. Part of the rows lack a size; the others show once, few, many or a class for expanded clones.

cdr3_length,j_call,clone_size,v_call,d_call,cdr3_aa,cdr3_nt
12,TRBJ2-7,-,TRBV28,-,CASVNRNYEQYF,TGTGCCAGCGTGAACAGGAACTACGAGCAGTACTTC
15,TRBJ2-1,-,TRBV9,-,CASSLAPLPMNEQFF,TGTGCCAGCAGCCTCGCCCCGCTGCCTATGAATGAGCAGTTCTTC
15,TRBJ1-6,-,TRBV19,-,CASSTGGRLNSPLHF,TGTGCCAGTAGTACTGGGGGGAGGTTGAATTCACCCCTCCACTTT
14,TRBJ1-4,-,TRBV6-5,-,CASSYDPGGEKLFF,TGTGCCAGCAGTTACGACCCGGGAGGGGAAAAACTGTTTTTT
15,TRBJ2-3,-,TRBV7-2,-,CASSLALEFGDTQYF,TGTGCCAGCAGCTTAGCGTTGGAGTTTGGAGATACGCAGTATTTT
17,TRBJ2-7,-,TRBV18,-,CASSPVVLQQGSNEQYF,TGTGCCAGCTCACCAGTAGTTCTTCAACAGGGATCAAACGAGCAGTACTTC
16,TRBJ2-1,-,TRBV21-1,-,CASSEDYPPSYNEQFF,TGTGCCAGCAGCGAGGACTACCCTCCCAGTTACAATGAGCAGTTCTTC
14,TRBJ1-2,-,TRBV19,-,CASSPGVLDYGYTF,TGTGCCAGTAGTCCAGGGGTTTTAGACTATGGCTACACCTTC
14,TRBJ2-1,once,TRBV10-3,-,CAISGGRAYNEQFF,TGTGCCATCAGTGGGGGCAGGGCGTACAATGAGCAGTTCTTC
14,TRBJ2-4,-,TRBV19,-,CASSIAGTKNIQYF,TGTGCCAGTAGTATAGCGGGAACCAAAAACATTCAGTACTTC
13,TRBJ1-2,-,TRBV6-5,-,CATRREGLYGYTF,TGTGCCACCAGGAGGGAAGGGTTGTATGGCTACACCTTC
14,TRBJ1-2,-,TRBV5-8,-,CASSFEGVTTGYTF,TGTGCCAGCAGCTTCGAGGGAGTGACGACTGGCTACACCTTC
15,TRBJ1-2,-,TRBV11-2,TRBD1,CASSLGGDSTYGYTF,TGTGCCAGCAGCTTAGGTGGGGACAGCACCTATGGCTACACCTTC
15,TRBJ2-7,-,TRBV28,TRBD2,CASSPGLAGTYEQYF,TGTGCCAGCAGTCCAGGACTAGCGGGAACCTACGAGCAGTACTTC
13,TRBJ1-1,-,TRBV18,-,CASSSGVNTEAFF,TGTGCCAGCTCATCGGGGGTGAACACTGAAGCTTTCTTT
14,TRBJ2-3,-,TRBV6-5,-,CASRWQVGTDTQYF,TGTGCCAGCAGATGGCAGGTGGGCACAGATACGCAGTATTTT
15,TRBJ2-1,-,TRBV6-5,TRBD1,CASRGLGQGYNEQFF,TGTGCCAGCAGGGGTTTAGGACAGGGGTACAATGAGCAGTTCTTC
19,TRBJ2-5,-,TRBV4-1,TRBD2,CASSHLSGLAGGVQETQYF,TGCGCCAGCAGCCACTTAAGCGGACTAGCGGGAGGGGTTCAGGAGACCCAGTACTTC
16,TRBJ2-7,-,TRBV6-2/TRBV6-3,-,CASSRSGAQSFYEQYF,TGTGCCAGCAGCCGCTCTGGGGCCCAGAGTTTCTACGAGCAGTACTTC
18,TRBJ2-6,once,TRBV5-5,-,CASSLYVTPSSGANVLTF,TGTGCCAGCAGCTTGTATGTAACCCCGAGCTCTGGGGCCAACGTCCTGACTTTC
18,TRBJ2-3,-,TRBV4-3,TRBD1,CASSQDDQGQGYTDTQYF,TGCGCCAGCAGCCAAGACGACCAGGGACAGGGGTACACAGATACGCAGTATTTT
13,TRBJ1-5,-,TRBV3-1/TRBV3-2,-,CASSQNGGQPQHF,TGTGCCAGCAGCCAGAACGGGGGGCAGCCCCAGCATTTT
15,TRBJ1-3,-,TRBV3-1/TRBV3-2,TRBD1,CASSPIDRVGNTIYF,TGTGCCAGCAGCCCGATCGACAGGGTTGGAAACACCATATATTTT
16,TRBJ1-1,-,TRBV28,TRBD1,CASRRIWDRLNTEAFF,TGTGCCAGCAGGAGGATTTGGGACAGACTGAACACTGAAGCTTTCTTT
15,TRBJ2-3,-,TRBV6-1,TRBD2,CASSDGGGGHGTQYF,TGTGCCAGCAGTGACGGGGGGGGCGGACACGGTACGCAGTATTTT
15,TRBJ2-1,-,TRBV5-4,TRBD1,CASGSPGQGSNEQFF,TGTGCCAGCGGATCACCGGGACAGGGGAGCAATGAGCAGTTCTTC
13,TRBJ1-1,-,TRBV7-9,TRBD1,CASSSDRGSEAFF,TGTGCCAGCAGCTCGGACAGGGGATCTGAAGCTTTCTTT
13,TRBJ1-5,-,TRBV6-6,TRBD1,CASRQGGAQPQHF,TGTGCCAGCAGACAGGGGGGAGCTCAGCCCCAGCATTTT
13,TRBJ2-7,-,TRBV5-1,TRBD1,CASRGTGVNEQYF,TGCGCCAGCAGAGGGACAGGTGTCAACGAGCAGTACTTC
15,TRBJ2-2,once,TRBV5-1,-,CASSPPRGDTGELFF,TGCGCCAGCAGCCCTCCCAGGGGCGACACCGGGGAGCTGTTTTTT
13,TRBJ1-2,-,TRBV4-1,-,CASSQGQGWGYTF,TGCGCCAGCAGCCAAGGTCAGGGGTGGGGCTACACCTTC
15,TRBJ2-5,-,TRBV9,-,CASSVGTVPQETQYF,TGTGCCAGCAGCGTAGGCACAGTTCCCCAAGAGACCCAGTACTTC
14,TRBJ1-1,-,TRBV5-1,-,CASNDGRLNTEAFF,TGCGCCAGCAATGATGGGAGATTGAACACTGAAGCTTTCTTT
14,TRBJ2-7,-,TRBV6-7,-,CANILPGLTYEQYF,TGTGCCAACATCCTACCTGGGCTAACCTACGAGCAGTACTTC
16,TRBJ1-3,once,TRBV19,-,CASTHPRRNSGNTIYF,TGTGCCAGTACCCACCCCCGGCGGAACTCTGGAAACACCATATATTTT
15,TRBJ2-1,-,TRBV11-1,-,CASSLVPSSYNEQFF,TGTGCCAGCAGCTTAGTCCCGAGCTCCTACAATGAGCAGTTCTTC
11,TRBJ1-4,-,TRBV28,-,CASNRDEKLFF,TGTGCCAGCAACAGGGACGAAAAACTGTTTTTT
15,TRBJ1-2,-,TRBV4-3,TRBD1,CASSQEPTGNYGYTF,TGCGCCAGCAGCCAAGAGCCGACAGGGAACTATGGCTACACCTTC
14,TRBJ1-3,few,TRBV18,-,CASSQESSGNTIYF,TGTGCCAGCTCACAGGAGAGCTCTGGAAACACCATATATTTT
14,TRBJ1-2,-,TRBV11-2,TRBD1,CASSLALTGVGYTF,TGTGCCAGCAGCTTAGCACTCACAGGGGTTGGCTACACCTTC
14,TRBJ2-7,once,TRBV28,-,CASSLQLINYEQYF,TGTGCCAGCAGTCTACAACTAATCAACTACGAGCAGTACTTC
15,TRBJ1-1,-,TRBV6-6,TRBD1,CASRPGQGVNTEAFF,TGTGCCAGCAGACCGGGACAGGGGGTAAATACTGAAGCTTTCTTT
15,TRBJ1-5,-,TRBV18,TRBD1,CASSPGQGMGQPQHF,TGTGCCAGCTCACCCGGACAGGGCATGGGTCAGCCCCAGCATTTT
15,TRBJ1-2,-,TRBV28,TRBD1,CAILPPGGHYYGYTF,TGTGCCATCCTCCCCCCAGGGGGACACTACTATGGCTACACCTTC
11,TRBJ2-7,-,TRBV7-8,-,CASTQGYEQYF,TGTGCCAGCACTCAGGGATACGAGCAGTACTTC
19,TRBJ1-5,-,TRBV18,-,CASSPVWGTSAGINQPQHF,TGTGCCAGCTCACCGGTTTGGGGAACGAGTGCGGGGATCAATCAGCCCCAGCATTTT
18,TRBJ2-3,-,TRBV25-1,-,CASRGAVASLGFADTQYF,TGTGCCAGCAGGGGAGCGGTGGCTAGCCTAGGGTTCGCAGATACGCAGTATTTT
15,TRBJ1-1,-,TRBV7-2,-,CASSFNSLRDTEAFF,TGTGCCAGCAGCTTTAATTCCCTCAGGGACACTGAAGCTTTCTTT
13,TRBJ1-1,-,TRBV29-1,-,CSVAQDGNTEAFF,TGCAGCGTAGCACAGGACGGGAACACTGAAGCTTTCTTT
15,TRBJ1-1,few,TRBV7-8,-,CASSFTAGVGTEAFF,TGTGCCAGCAGCTTTACGGCAGGGGTTGGCACTGAAGCTTTCTTT
13,TRBJ2-7,-,TRBV7-8,-,CASSFPPSREQYF,TGTGCCAGCAGCTTCCCTCCGAGTCGGGAGCAGTACTTC
12,TRBJ2-3,-,TRBV12-3/TRBV12-4,TRBD1,CASSRAGQGQYF,TGTGCCAGCAGCCGTGCGGGACAGGGTCAGTATTTT
14,TRBJ2-7,-,TRBV10-3,TRBD2,CAISGISGINEQYF,TGTGCCATCAGTGGCATTAGCGGGATTAACGAGCAGTACTTC
16,TRBJ2-5,-,TRBV5-1,TRBD1,CASSPYQGQGGETQYF,TGCGCCAGCAGTCCCTACCAAGGACAGGGGGGGGAGACCCAGTACTTC